These 15 T cell receptor beta chains were all obtained from the same sample, sequenced in a study of T cell responses to AZD1222 COVID-19 vaccine. The protocol was immunoSEQ multiplex PCR, while the TCRdb copy is restricted to in-frame clones and leaves out a portion. Here the sample spans some 190,000 clones, approximately 92% being singletons. The specimen was peripheral blood, collected on day 0 of AZD1222 vaccination. The source is an adult in good health.

The chain recombines TRBV3-1 (or the pseudogene TRBV3-2) with TRBJ1-6; a weak D match, TRBD1 (6 bases). Deletions cut 0 bases from V and 7 bases from J, with 19 bases between. The CDR3 runs 18 residues. Germline-derived CDR1 and CDR2 are LGHDT and YNNKEL (reference sequence). CDR3 sequence (DNA): TGTGCCAGCAGCCAAGAACCAACCCTAACAGGGTCGAATTCACCCCTCCACTTT. It translates to CASSQEPTLTGSNSPLHF.

The chain uses TRBV15 and TRBJ1-1; no reliable D call. Germline-derived CDR1 and CDR2 are LNHNV and YYDKDF (reference sequence). V gave up 4 bases and J gave up 5 bases, with 11 bases separating them. The CDR3 covers 13 residues. The DNA of the CDR3 is TGTGCCACCAGCATGAGTGTGGGAACTGAAGCTTTCTTT. Residues: CATSMSVGTEAFF.

The V and J genes are TRBV6-1 and TRBJ1-4; possibly TRBD1 for D (5 bases). This CDR3 is built from 15 residues. The ends were cut back, 2 bases at V and 2 bases at J, with 9 bases in the middle. Germline CDR1 MNHNS, CDR2 SASEGT. CDR3 coding DNA: TGTGCCAGCAGTGAAATGGGGCTCACTAATGAAAAACTGTTTTTT. It specifies CASSEMGLTNEKLFF.

V gene TRBV9 combines with J gene TRBJ1-1, with a tentative D call TRBD1 (5 bases). V lost 0 bases to trimming and J lost 5 bases, with 11 bases between them. Germline V gene data show CDR1 as SGDLS and CDR2 as YYNGEE. There are 14 residues in the CDR3. The CDR3 reads CASSVAWGETEAFF. Written as DNA, the CDR3 is TGTGCCAGCAGCGTAGCTTGGGGGGAAACTGAAGCTTTCTTT.

The chain combines TRBV19 with TRBJ2-2; TRBD1 matches 7 bases. The J segment lost 1 base and the V segment lost 6 bases, leaving 8 bases of the junction unmatched. The CDR3 is 16 amino acids. The germline V gene encodes CDR1 LNHDA and CDR2 SQIVND (reference sequence). CDR3 in amino acids: CASRPPGQRNTGELFF. The CDR3 bases are TGTGCCAGTAGGCCTCCGGGACAGAGGAACACCGGGGAGCTGTTTTTT.

The chain combines TRBV5-1 with TRBJ1-4; a possible D gene is TRBD1 (6 bases). The V end lost 3 bases, the J end lost 0 bases, and 12 bases lay between the germline ends. CDR1 is SGHRS and CDR2 is YFSETQ in the germline V gene. The CDR3 is 16 residues long. CDR3 amino acids: CASSSQGSATNEKLFF. The CDR3 bases are TGCGCCAGCAGCTCACAGGGCTCAGCAACTAATGAAAAACTGTTTTTT.

The J gene is TRBJ1-4, the V gene TRBV4-3; D uncertain. The V and J ends lost 0 bases and 1 base respectively, with 9 bases between them. This CDR3 region has 16 residues. Germline loops: CDR1 LGHNA, CDR2 YSLEER. CDR3 amino acids: CASSQDLGRTNEKLFF. The CDR3 DNA sequence: TGCGCCAGCAGCCAAGATTTGGGCCGAACTAATGAAAAACTGTTTTTT.

This chain connects TRBV11-3 to TRBJ2-2, with TRBD1 matching over 9 bases. V dropped 6 bases and J dropped 3; count of bases not matched to a gene: 8. The CDR3 totals 16 residues. Germline V gives CDR1 SGHNT, CDR2 YENEEA. CDR3 protein: CASRPDRGTDTGELFF. CDR3 sequence (DNA): TGTGCCAGCAGACCGGACAGGGGAACGGACACCGGGGAGCTGTTTTTT. Filled out from reference TRBV11-3 and TRBJ2-2, the complete variable domain reads EAGVVQSPRYKIIEKKQPVAFWCNPISGHNTLYWYLQNLGQGPELLIRYENEEAVDDSQLPKDRFSAERLKGVDSTLKIQPAELGDSAVYLCASRPDRGTDTGELFFGEGSRLTVL.

The V call is TRBV4-2, the J call TRBJ2-7; 8 nucleotides align to TRBD2. The trim removed 3 bases at V and 3 bases at J, leaving 4 bases unmatched. There are 14 residues in the CDR3. Germline assignment: CDR1 LGHNA and CDR2 YNFKEQ. The CDR3 protein is CASSQSGGGYEQYV. CDR3 sequence (DNA): TGTGCCAGCAGCCAGAGCGGGGGCGGCTACGAGCAGTACGTC.

The rearrangement uses TRBV11-1 and TRBJ2-5; TRBD1 matches at 9 bases. The CDR3 runs to 16 residues. Per germline, CDR1 SGHAT and CDR2 FQDESV (reference sequence). J was trimmed by 5 bases and V by 3 bases; bases with no gene match: 10. Here the CDR3 DNA reads TGTGCCAGCAGCTTCACCGGGACAGGGCCGTCTGAGACCCAGTACTTC. This gives the protein CASSFTGTGPSETQYF.

The chain couples TRBV5-1 to TRBJ1-2; a weak D match, TRBD1 (5 bases). Germline lookup yields CDR1 SGHRS and CDR2 YFSETQ. V lost 5 bases to trimming and J lost 6 bases, with 14 bases between them. This CDR3 comprises 13 residues. The CDR3 reads CASRVESGDGYTF. The CDR3 nucleotides are TGCGCCAGCAGAGTCGAATCGGGGGATGGCTACACCTTC.

CDR3: CAISESEERWGNYGYTF. The CDR3 DNA reads TGTGCCATCAGTGAGTCGGAGGAGAGATGGGGTAACTATGGCTACACCTTC. The V and J genes are TRBV10-3 and TRBJ1-2; unclear D gene. The germline V and J ends were trimmed by 0 bases and 1 base, with 15 bases remaining between them. The CDR3 spans 17 residues. Germline V gene data show CDR1 as ENHRY and CDR2 as SYGVKD.

The rearrangement links TRBV28 to TRBJ1-2; TRBD1 might be the D (5 bases). Between the trimmed V and J ends, which lost 2 bases and 8 bases, there was a span of 15 bases. The CDR3 totals 14 residues. CDR1 and CDR2 (germline): MDHEN, SYDVKM. CDR3 DNA: TGTGCCAGCAGTTTAGGGGGGGGACCGCCCGGCTACACCTTC. Translated: CASSLGGGPPGYTF.

The CDR3 loop is CAISSGINYGYTF. Here the CDR3 DNA reads TGTGCCATCAGCTCCGGGATTAACTATGGCTACACCTTC. This chain joins TRBV10-3 and TRBJ1-2; unclear D gene. This CDR3 comprises 13 residues. Germline values: CDR1 ENHRY, CDR2 SYGVKD. V lost 6 bases to trimming and J lost 1 base, with 9 bases between them.

The V and J genes are TRBV5-6 and TRBJ1-2; D gene unclear. CDR3 length: 16 residues. V gave up 3 bases and J gave up 2 bases, with 17 bases separating them. CDR1 and CDR2 from the germline V gene are SGHDT and YYEEEE. CDR3 in DNA: TGTGCCAGCAGCTACCTAGGCGTCGGGGAAAACTATGGCTACACCTTC. Translation gives CASSYLGVGENYGYTF.